The sequence of this TCR beta chain was determined in a study of cytotoxic CD8 clonotypes in ibrutinib-treated CLL. As for the study in general: Around 10 relapsed/refractory, some 15 treatment-naive; around 18 IGHV unmutated. By median around 69 months, 12 had progressed and about 15 stayed remitted; responses had been 2 complete and roughly 25 partial.

The trim removed 3 bases at V and 8 bases at J, leaving 4 bases unmatched. This CDR3 is built from 13 residues. Germline values: CDR1 SGHRS, CDR2 YFSETQ. Method: immunoSEQ multiplex PCR; TCRdb's copy keeps in-frame clones and lacks some. The sample holds some 140,000 clones, approximately 90% seen once. General study points: Pretreatment clonality was elevated relative to age-matched healthy donors and paralleled circulating CD8+ T-cell counts.

Turning to this clone: The target antigen is unknown.

The sequencing here drew on PBMCs, taken after 12 months of ibrutinib treatment. The sequence was collected from a human donor with chronic lymphocytic leukemia. The chain carries TRBV5-1 and TRBJ1-2; TRBD1 aligns across 10 bases. CDR3 protein: CASSSGQGIGYTF. CDR3 in DNA: TGCGCCAGCAGCTCGGGACAGGGGATCGGCTACACCTTC.